This TCR beta chain stems from a study of Tregs in tolerant kidney transplant recipients. Study outcomes and limitations: Few patients were studied, so findings need validation in larger groups. This study did not directly address biological reproducibility.

TCRdb's copy holds only in-frame clones and misses some; the assay was immunoSEQ multiplex PCR. The table lists tens of thousands of clones, about 89% of them singletons, with around 0.42% in the top ten. CD4+CD25+CD127- Tregs, CD4+CD25- non-Tregs, CD4 and CD8 cells were sorted. Of note for this clone: The target antigen is unknown.

The source was CD4+ T cells from blood, collected before the transplant. The sequence derives from a human donor who received a combined kidney and bone marrow transplant.

CDR3 sequence reads: CAWRPGTGFPLNTEAFF. The CDR3 DNA reads as TGTGCCTGGAGGCCCGGGACAGGGTTCCCATTGAACACTGAAGCTTTCTTT. The chain employs TRBV30 and TRBJ1-1; TRBD1 aligns across 9 bases. This CDR3 is built from 17 residues. The V gene's germline CDR1 is GTSNPN and CDR2 SVGIG (reference sequence). Trimming removed 3 bases from V and 0 bases from J; junction bases left unmatched: 11.